This TCR beta chain was sequenced during a study of blood T cell repertoires in COVID-19. Germline V gene sequence: CDR1 LNHDA, CDR2 SQIVND (reference sequence). The CDR3 sequence is 15 residues long. With 4 bases removed from V and 4 bases from J, the gap between germline ends came to 16 bases. Here immunoSEQ multiplex PCR was the method, and the copy in TCRdb shows in-frame clones only, minus some. The sample lists 300,000 to 400,000 clones; more than 75% were seen once. The sequencing sample was made of peripheral blood. The TCR was taken from a woman in her sixties with COVID-19, enrolled during active disease. The chain joins TRBV19 to TRBJ2-5; D may be TRBD2 (6 bases). CDR3: CASSTFWGEGETQYF. The CDR3 bases are TGTGCCAGTAGTACCTTTTGGGGGGAAGGAGAGACCCAGTACTTC.